The clone carrying this T cell receptor beta chain occurred a few times. The antigen is unknown. The sample is drawn from a study of cytomegalovirus exposure and HLA in healthy donors. Whole-study results and caveats: A later analysis linked a missense variant in DCLRE1C to the trimming of TCR beta V and J genes. An assumption of roughly uniform sequencing depth across donors underlay the presence/absence analyses. Being productive about 90% or about 30% of the time was typical of most TCR beta V segments in an earlier analysis. Most TCR sequences were rare, but some public TCRs occurred in many donors.

PCR employed 60 Vbeta and 13 Jbeta primers. TCRdb keeps only in-frame clones here, not all; method: immunoSEQ multiplex PCR. The sample shows roughly 120,000 clones, 75% to 85% of them seen only once. From germline, CDR1 is SGHDT and CDR2 YYEEEE. V lost 5 bases to trimming and J lost 0 bases, with 15 bases between them. The CDR3 has 16 residues. The source is a man aged 30 to 39 in good health and CMV-seronegative. The gene calls are TRBV5-6 and TRBJ1-3; D perhaps matches TRBD1 (6 bases). The sample consisted of PBMCs. CDR3 in amino acids: CASRPYRELSGNTIYF. The CDR3 DNA reads TGTGCCAGCAGACCCTACAGGGAACTCTCTGGAAACACCATATATTTT.